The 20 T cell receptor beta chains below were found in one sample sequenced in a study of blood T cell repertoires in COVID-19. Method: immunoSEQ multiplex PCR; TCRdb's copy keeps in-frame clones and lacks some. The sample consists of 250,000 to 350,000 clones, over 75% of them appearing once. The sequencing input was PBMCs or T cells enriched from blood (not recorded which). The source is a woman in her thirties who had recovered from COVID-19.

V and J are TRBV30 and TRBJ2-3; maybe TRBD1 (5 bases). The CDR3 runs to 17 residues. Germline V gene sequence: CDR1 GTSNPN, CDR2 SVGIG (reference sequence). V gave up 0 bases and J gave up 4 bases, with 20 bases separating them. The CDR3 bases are TGTGCCTGGAGTGTATCCTCTAAGGGGCGTGGGGCAGATACGCAGTATTTT. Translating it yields CAWSVSSKGRGADTQYF.

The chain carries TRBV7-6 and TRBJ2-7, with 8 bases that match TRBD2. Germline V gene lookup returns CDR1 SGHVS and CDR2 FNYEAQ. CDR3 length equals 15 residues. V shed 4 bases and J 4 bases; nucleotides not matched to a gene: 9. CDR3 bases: TGTGCCAGCAGCTCTTCGGGAGGGGCCCCTTACGAGCAGTACTTC. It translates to CASSSSGGAPYEQYF.

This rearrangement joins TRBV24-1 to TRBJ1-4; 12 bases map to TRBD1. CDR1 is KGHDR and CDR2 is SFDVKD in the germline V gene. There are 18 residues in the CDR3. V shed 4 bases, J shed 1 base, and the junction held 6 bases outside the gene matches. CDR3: CATSETGQGAETNEKLFF. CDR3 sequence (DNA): TGTGCCACCAGTGAGACGGGACAGGGGGCGGAAACTAATGAAAAACTGTTTTTT.

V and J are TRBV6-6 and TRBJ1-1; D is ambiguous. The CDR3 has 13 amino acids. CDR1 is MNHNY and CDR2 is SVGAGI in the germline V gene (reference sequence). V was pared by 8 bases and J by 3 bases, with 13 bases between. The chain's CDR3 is CASRRRWDTEAFF. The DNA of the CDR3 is TGTGCCAGCCGCAGGCGATGGGACACTGAAGCTTTCTTT.

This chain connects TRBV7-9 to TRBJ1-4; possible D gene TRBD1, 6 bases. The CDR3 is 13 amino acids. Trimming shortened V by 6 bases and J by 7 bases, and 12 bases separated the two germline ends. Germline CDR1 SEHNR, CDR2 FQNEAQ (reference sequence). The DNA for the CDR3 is TGTGCCAGCAGACCAGGGGTCCGTGAAAAACTGTTTTTT. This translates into CASRPGVREKLFF. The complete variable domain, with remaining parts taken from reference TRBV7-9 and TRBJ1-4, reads DTGVSQNPRHKITKRGQNVTFRCDPISEHNRLYWYRQTLGQGPEFLTYFQNEAQLEKSRLLSDRFSAERPKGSFSTLEIQRTEQGDSAMYLCASRPGVREKLFFGSGTQLSVL.

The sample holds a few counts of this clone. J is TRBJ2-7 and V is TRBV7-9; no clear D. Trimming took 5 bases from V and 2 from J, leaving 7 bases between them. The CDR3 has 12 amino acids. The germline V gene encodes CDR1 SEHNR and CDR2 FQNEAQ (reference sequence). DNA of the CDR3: TGTGCCAGCAGCCGAGCTGCCTACGAGCAGTACTTC. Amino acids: CASSRAAYEQYF.

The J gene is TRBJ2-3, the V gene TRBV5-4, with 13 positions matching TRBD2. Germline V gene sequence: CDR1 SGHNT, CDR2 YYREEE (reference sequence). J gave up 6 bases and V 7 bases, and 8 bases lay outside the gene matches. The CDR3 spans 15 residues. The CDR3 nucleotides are TGTGCCAGCGGTTGGACTAGCGGGAGTCGCGATACGCAGTATTTT. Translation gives CASGWTSGSRDTQYF.

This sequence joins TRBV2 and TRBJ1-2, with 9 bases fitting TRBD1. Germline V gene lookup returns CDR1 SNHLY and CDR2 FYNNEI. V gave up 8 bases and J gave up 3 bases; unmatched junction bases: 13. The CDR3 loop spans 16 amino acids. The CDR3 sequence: CASRRDRERLDYGYTF. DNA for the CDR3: TGTGCCAGCCGCCGGGACAGGGAAAGGCTAGACTATGGCTACACCTTC.

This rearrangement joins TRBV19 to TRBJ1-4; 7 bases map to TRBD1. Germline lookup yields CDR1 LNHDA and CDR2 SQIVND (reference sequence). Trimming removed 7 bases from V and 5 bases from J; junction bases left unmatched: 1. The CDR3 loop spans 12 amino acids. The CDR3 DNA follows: TGTGCCAGTATGGACAGGAATGAAAAACTGTTTTTT. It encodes CASMDRNEKLFF.

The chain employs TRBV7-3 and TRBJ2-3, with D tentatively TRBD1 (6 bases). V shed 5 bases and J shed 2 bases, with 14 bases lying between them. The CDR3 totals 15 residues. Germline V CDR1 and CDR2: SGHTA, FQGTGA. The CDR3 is CASSADRQTTDTQYF. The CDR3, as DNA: TGTGCCAGCAGCGCGGACAGACAAACCACAGATACGCAGTATTTT.

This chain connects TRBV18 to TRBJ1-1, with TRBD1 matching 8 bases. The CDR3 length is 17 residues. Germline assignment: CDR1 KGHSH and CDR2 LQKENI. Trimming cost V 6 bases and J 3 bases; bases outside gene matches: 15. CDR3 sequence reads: CASSPSTRTGKDTEAFF. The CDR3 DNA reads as TGTGCCAGCTCGCCTTCAACTCGGACAGGGAAAGACACTGAAGCTTTCTTT.

In DNA form, the CDR3 reads TGTGCCAGCTCACCTAGGGACAGTTCCCTATTAAACATTCAGTACTTC. Protein: CASSPRDSSLLNIQYF. The V gene is TRBV18, the J gene TRBJ2-4; TRBD1 agrees at 7 bases. The germline CDR1 and CDR2 sequences are KGHSH and LQKENI. V gave up 3 bases and J gave up 6 bases; unmatched junction bases: 11. This CDR3 is built from 16 residues.

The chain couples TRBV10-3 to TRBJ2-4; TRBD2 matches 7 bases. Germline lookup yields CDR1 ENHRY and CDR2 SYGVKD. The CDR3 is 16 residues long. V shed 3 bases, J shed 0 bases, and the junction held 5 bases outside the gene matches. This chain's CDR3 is CAISEGLAAAKNIQYF. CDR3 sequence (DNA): TGTGCCATCAGTGAAGGTCTAGCGGCAGCCAAAAACATTCAGTACTTC.

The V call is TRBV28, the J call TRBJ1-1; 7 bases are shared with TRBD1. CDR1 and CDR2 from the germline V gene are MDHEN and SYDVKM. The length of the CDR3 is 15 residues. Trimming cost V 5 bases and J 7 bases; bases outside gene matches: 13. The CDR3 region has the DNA TGTGCCAGCAGTATCCGATCAGGGGGGCGGGTTGAAGCTTTCTTT. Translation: CASSIRSGGRVEAFF.

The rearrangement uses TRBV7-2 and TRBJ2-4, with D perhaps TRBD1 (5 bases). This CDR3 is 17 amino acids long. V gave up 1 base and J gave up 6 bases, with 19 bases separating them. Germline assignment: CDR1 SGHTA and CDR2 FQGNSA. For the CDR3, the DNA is TGTGCCAGCAGCTTAGAGGGGCGACAACGCCCCCTAAACATTCAGTACTTC. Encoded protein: CASSLEGRQRPLNIQYF.

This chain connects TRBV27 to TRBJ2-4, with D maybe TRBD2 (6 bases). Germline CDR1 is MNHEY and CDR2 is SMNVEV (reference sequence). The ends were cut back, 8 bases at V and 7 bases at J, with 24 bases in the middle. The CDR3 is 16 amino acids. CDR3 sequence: CASGTPESSDRNIQYF. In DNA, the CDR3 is TGTGCCAGCGGCACACCCGAGTCTAGCGATCGGAACATTCAGTACTTC.

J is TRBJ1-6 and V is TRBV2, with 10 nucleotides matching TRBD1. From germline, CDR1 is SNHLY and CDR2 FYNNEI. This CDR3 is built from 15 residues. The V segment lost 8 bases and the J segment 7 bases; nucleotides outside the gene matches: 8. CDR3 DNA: TGTGCCAGCCCCCGGGACAGGGGAGTGAATTCACCCCTCCACTTT. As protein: CASPRDRGVNSPLHF.

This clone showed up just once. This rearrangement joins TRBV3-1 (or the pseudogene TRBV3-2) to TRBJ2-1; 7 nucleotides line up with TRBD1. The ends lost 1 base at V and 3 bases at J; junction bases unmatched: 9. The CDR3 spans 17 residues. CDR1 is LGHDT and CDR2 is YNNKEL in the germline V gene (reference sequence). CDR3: CASSQGVGQILYNEQFF. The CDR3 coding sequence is TGTGCCAGCAGCCAAGGGGTGGGACAGATTCTCTACAATGAGCAGTTCTTC.

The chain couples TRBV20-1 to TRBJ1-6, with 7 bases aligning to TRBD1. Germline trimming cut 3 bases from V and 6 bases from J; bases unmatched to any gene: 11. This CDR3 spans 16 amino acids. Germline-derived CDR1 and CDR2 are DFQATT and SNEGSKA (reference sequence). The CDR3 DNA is TGCAGTGCTAGTTCCGGTTTCGGGACAGCTAATTCACCCCTCCACTTT. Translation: CSASSGFGTANSPLHF.

CDR3 amino acids: CASRGQITAASTDTQYF. The CDR3 DNA reads TGCGCCAGCAGGGGACAGATTACCGCTGCGAGCACAGATACGCAGTATTTT. The chain joins TRBV5-1 to TRBJ2-3; 7 nucleotides line up with TRBD1. J was trimmed by 0 bases and V by 5 bases; bases with no gene match: 12. The CDR3 covers 17 residues. Germline values: CDR1 SGHRS, CDR2 YFSETQ.